The next 10 T cell receptor beta chains were all read from a single sample in a study of cytomegalovirus exposure and HLA in healthy donors (dated by TCRdb to 2017 to 2019). The library relied on the immunoSEQ multiplex PCR assay. TCRdb mirrors the immuneACCESS table, restricted to in-frame sequences. Some clones are absent from its copies; in checked studies, under half trace to an unresolved V gene, and the reason for the others is unknown. Across this sample there are 160,000 or so clones, with around 85% seen only once. The ten largest account for 2% to 2.5% of the sample. What was sequenced was PBMCs. The receptor source for this set is a man aged 25 to 40 in good health and CMV-seropositive.

This chain connects TRBV7-6 to TRBJ1-3; TRBD1 matches 8 bases. Per the germline V gene, CDR1 is SGHVS and CDR2 is FNYEAQ. CDR3 length: 15 amino acids. V gave up 4 bases and J gave up 0 bases; unmatched junction bases: 2. The chain's CDR3 is CASSSGTGSGNTIYF. In DNA, the CDR3 is TGTGCCAGCAGCTCCGGGACAGGCTCTGGAAACACCATATATTTT.

J is TRBJ2-3 and V is TRBV6-5; unclear D gene. The CDR3 has 13 residues. Trimming left V 6 bases short and J 2 bases short, with 9 bases between. CDR1 and CDR2 from the germline V gene are MNHEY and SVGAGI. The CDR3 loop reads CASRGHITDTQYF. CDR3 nucleotides: TGTGCCAGCAGGGGCCACATCACAGATACGCAGTATTTT.

This chain uses TRBV2 with TRBJ2-2, with 7 positions matching TRBD2. CDR1 SNHLY and CDR2 FYNNEI come from the germline V gene. The trim removed 6 bases at V and 0 bases at J, leaving 16 bases unmatched. The CDR3 runs to 19 residues. The CDR3 loop reads CASRARVWLAVSNTGELFF. The CDR3 nucleotides are TGTGCCAGCAGGGCACGGGTATGGCTAGCGGTCTCGAACACCGGGGAGCTGTTTTTT.

This chain joins TRBV2 and TRBJ2-3; D is ambiguous. Trimming took 10 bases from V and 2 from J, leaving 10 bases between them. The CDR3 has 12 residues. Germline CDR1 SNHLY, CDR2 FYNNEI. CDR3 in amino acids: CAKAPDTDTQYF. CDR3 sequence (DNA): TGTGCCAAAGCCCCCGACACAGATACGCAGTATTTT. Full variable domain (remainder filled in from reference TRBV2 and TRBJ2-3): EPEVTQTPSHQVTQMGQEVILRCVPISNHLYFYWYRQILGQKVEFLVSFYNNEISEKSEIFDDQFSVERPDGSNFTLKIRSTKLEDSAMYFCAKAPDTDTQYFGPGTRLTVL.

This clone was seen only once. This chain connects TRBV5-1 to TRBJ2-1, with D perhaps TRBD1 (6 bases). CDR1 is SGHRS and CDR2 is YFSETQ in the germline V gene. V lost 2 bases and J 2 bases, leaving 11 bases between the germline ends. The CDR3 spans 15 residues. In nucleotides, the CDR3 is TGCGCCAGCAGCTTAGTCACAGGGACCTACAATGAGCAGTTCTTC. Protein sequence: CASSLVTGTYNEQFF.

The chain uses TRBV19 and TRBJ2-1, with TRBD2 as a possible D gene (6 bases). The CDR3 has 15 residues. The germline V gene encodes CDR1 LNHDA and CDR2 SQIVND (reference sequence). V was shortened by 3 bases and J by 4 bases, with 13 bases between the two germline ends. The CDR3 reads CASSIAGTFYNEQFF. CDR3 DNA: TGTGCCAGTAGTATCGCCGGGACTTTTTACAATGAGCAGTTCTTC.

J is TRBJ1-5 and V is TRBV7-8; 7 bases map to TRBD1. CDR1 SGHVS and CDR2 FQNEAQ come from the germline V gene. With 1 base clipped from V and 5 bases from J, the junction kept 5 bases outside the gene matches. The CDR3 loop spans 15 amino acids. The CDR3 reads CASSLEPGQYQPQHF. CDR3 coding DNA: TGTGCCAGCAGCTTAGAACCGGGACAGTATCAGCCCCAGCATTTT. Supplemented by reference TRBV7-8 and TRBJ1-5, the full variable domain reads GAGVSQSPRYKVAKRGQDVALRCDPISGHVSLFWYQQALGQGPEFLTYFQNEAQLDKSGLPSDRFFAERPEGSVSTLKIQRTQQEDSAVYLCASSLEPGQYQPQHFGDGTRLSIL.

This chain links TRBV6-6 with TRBJ1-5; no clear D gene. Trimming cost V 6 bases and J 7 bases, with 19 bases left between them. This CDR3 region has 15 residues. CDR1 is MNHNY and CDR2 is SVGAGI in the germline V gene (reference sequence). In nucleotides, the CDR3 is TGTGCCAGCAGAACCGGACTCGCGGGAGAACAGCCCCAGCATTTT. Protein sequence: CASRTGLAGEQPQHF.

This chain joins TRBV27 and TRBJ2-3; D possibly corresponds to TRBD1 (6 bases). The germline gives CDR1 MNHEY, CDR2 SMNVEV (reference sequence). The V gene lost 5 bases and the J gene lost 5 bases, with 11 bases spanning the gap. The CDR3 contains 13 residues. The CDR3 spells CASSVDRGDTQYF. The CDR3 DNA reads TGTGCCAGCAGTGTGGACAGAGGAGATACGCAGTATTTT.

Only one count was recorded for this clone. This chain links TRBV18 with TRBJ1-1, with D perhaps TRBD1 (6 bases). The CDR3 extends over 14 amino acids. The V and J ends lost 2 bases and 4 bases respectively, with 11 bases between them. Germline CDR1 reads KGHSH; CDR2 reads LQKENI. The chain's CDR3 is CASSPMGASTEAFF. DNA of the CDR3: TGTGCCAGCTCACCAATGGGGGCGAGCACTGAAGCTTTCTTT.